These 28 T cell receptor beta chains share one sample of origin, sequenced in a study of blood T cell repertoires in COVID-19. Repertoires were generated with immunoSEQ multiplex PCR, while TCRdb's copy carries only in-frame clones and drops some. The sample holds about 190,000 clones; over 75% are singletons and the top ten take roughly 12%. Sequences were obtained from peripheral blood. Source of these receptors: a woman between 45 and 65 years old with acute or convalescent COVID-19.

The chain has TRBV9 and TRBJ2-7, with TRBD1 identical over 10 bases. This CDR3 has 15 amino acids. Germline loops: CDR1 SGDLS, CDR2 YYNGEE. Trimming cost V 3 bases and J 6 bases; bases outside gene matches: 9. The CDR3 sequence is CASSAIGTGDFEQYF. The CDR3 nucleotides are TGTGCCAGCAGCGCGATCGGGACAGGGGATTTCGAGCAGTACTTC.

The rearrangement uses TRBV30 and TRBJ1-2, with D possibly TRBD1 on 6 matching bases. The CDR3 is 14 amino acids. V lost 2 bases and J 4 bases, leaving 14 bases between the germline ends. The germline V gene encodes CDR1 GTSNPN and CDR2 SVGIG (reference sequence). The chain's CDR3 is CAWSLQTGPYGYTF. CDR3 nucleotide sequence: TGTGCCTGGAGTCTCCAGACAGGCCCCTATGGCTACACCTTC.

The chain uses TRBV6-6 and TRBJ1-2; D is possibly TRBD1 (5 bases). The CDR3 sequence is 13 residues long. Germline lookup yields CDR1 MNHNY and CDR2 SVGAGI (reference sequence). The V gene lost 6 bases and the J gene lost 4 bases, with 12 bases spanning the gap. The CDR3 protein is CASSRGNGYGYTF. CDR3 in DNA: TGTGCCAGCAGCCGGGGGAATGGCTATGGCTACACCTTC.

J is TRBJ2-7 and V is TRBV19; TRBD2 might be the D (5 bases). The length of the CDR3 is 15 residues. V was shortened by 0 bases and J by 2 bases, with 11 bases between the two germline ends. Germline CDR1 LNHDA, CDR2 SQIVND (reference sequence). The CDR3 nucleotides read TGTGCCAGTAGTATAGAGTCAGGACTCGCCTACGAGCAGTACTTC. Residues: CASSIESGLAYEQYF.

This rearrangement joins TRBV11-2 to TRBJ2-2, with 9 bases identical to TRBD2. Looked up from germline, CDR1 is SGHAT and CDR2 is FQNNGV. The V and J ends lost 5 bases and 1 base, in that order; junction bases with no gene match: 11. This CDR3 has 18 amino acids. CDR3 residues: CASSGTLGSGGNTGELFF. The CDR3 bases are TGTGCCAGCAGCGGAACCTTAGGTAGCGGGGGGAACACCGGGGAGCTGTTTTTT.

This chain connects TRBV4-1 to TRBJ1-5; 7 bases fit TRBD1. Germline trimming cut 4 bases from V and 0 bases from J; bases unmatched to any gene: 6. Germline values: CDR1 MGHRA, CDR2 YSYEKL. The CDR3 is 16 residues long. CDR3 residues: CASSPTGTVSNQPQHF. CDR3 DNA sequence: TGCGCCAGCAGCCCGACCGGGACAGTTAGCAATCAGCCCCAGCATTTT.

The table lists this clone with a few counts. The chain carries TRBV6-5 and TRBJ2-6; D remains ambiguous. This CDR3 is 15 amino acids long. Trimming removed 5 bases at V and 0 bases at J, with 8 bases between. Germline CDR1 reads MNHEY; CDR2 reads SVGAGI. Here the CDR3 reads CASSHSLSGANVLTF. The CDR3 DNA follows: TGTGCCAGCAGTCATAGTCTCTCTGGGGCCAACGTCCTGACTTTC.

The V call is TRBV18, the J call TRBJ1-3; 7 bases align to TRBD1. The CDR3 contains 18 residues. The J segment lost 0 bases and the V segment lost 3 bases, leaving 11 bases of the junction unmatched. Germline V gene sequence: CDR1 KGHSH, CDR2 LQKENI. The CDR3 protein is CASSPTGTASISGNTIYF. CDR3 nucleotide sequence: TGTGCCAGCTCACCCACCGGGACAGCGTCCATCTCTGGAAACACCATATATTTT.

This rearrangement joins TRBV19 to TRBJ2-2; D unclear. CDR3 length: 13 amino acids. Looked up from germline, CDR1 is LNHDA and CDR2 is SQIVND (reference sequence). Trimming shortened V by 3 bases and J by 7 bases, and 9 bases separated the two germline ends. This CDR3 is CASSMTADGELFF. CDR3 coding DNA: TGTGCCAGTAGTATGACTGCGGACGGGGAGCTGTTTTTT.

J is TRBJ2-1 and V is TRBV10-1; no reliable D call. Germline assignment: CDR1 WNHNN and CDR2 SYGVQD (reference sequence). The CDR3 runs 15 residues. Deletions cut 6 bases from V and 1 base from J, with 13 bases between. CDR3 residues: CASSVRSASYNEQFF. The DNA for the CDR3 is TGCGCCAGCAGCGTTAGGAGCGCGTCCTACAATGAGCAGTTCTTC.

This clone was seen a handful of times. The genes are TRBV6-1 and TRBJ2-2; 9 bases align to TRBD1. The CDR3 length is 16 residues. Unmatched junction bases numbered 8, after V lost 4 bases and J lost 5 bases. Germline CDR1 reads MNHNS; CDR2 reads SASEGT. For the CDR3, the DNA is TGTGCCAGCAGTGCACTGGGACAGGGAGGAACCGGGGAGCTGTTTTTT. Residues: CASSALGQGGTGELFF.

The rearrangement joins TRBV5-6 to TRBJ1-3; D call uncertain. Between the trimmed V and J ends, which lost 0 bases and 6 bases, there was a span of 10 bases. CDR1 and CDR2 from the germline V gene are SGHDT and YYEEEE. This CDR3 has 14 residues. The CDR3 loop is CASSLEVTVNTIYF. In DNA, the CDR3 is TGTGCCAGCAGCTTGGAAGTTACAGTAAACACCATATATTTT.

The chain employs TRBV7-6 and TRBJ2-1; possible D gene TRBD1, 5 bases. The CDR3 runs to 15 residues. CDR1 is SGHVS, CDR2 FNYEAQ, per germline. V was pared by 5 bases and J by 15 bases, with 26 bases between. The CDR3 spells CASSPLNVRAGSSFF. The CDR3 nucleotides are TGTGCCAGCAGCCCCCTGAACGTTAGGGCAGGGTCGTCGTTCTTC.

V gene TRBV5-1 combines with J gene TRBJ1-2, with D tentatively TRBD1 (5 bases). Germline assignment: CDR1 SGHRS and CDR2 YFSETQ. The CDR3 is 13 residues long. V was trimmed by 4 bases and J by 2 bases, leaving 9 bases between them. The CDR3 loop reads CASSPDRNYGYTF. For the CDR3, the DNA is TGCGCCAGCAGCCCCGACAGAAACTATGGCTACACCTTC.

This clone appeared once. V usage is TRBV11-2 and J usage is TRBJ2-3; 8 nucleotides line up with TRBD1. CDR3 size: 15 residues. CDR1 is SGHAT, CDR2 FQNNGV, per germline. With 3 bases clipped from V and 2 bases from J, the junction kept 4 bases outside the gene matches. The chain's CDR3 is CASSFYRGITDTQYF. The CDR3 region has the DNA TGTGCCAGCAGCTTCTACAGGGGGATCACAGATACGCAGTATTTT.

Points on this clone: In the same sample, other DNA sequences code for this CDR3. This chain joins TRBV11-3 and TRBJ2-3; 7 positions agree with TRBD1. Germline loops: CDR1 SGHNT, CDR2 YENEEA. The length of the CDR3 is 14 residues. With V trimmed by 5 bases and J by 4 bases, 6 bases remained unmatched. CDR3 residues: CASSLGQGADTQYF. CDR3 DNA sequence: TGTGCCAGCAGCCTCGGGCAGGGGGCAGATACGCAGTATTTT.

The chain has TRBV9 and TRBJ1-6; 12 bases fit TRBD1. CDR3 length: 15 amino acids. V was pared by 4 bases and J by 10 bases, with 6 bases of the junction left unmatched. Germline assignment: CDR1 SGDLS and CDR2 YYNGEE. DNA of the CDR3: TGTGCCAGCAGCTCCGGGACAGGGGGCGAATCACCCCTCCACTTT. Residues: CASSSGTGGESPLHF.

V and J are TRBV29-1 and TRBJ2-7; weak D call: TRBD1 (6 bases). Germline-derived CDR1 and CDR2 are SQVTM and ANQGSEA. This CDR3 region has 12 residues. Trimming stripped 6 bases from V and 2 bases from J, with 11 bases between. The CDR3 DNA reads TGCAGCGTGGTACAGGGTGCCTACGAGCAGTACTTC. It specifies CSVVQGAYEQYF.

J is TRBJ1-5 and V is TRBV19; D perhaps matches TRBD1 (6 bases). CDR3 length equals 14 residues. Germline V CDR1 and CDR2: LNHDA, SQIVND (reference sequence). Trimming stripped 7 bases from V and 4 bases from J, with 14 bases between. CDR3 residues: CASKTNRGNQPQHF. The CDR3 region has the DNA TGTGCCAGTAAGACAAATAGGGGGAATCAGCCCCAGCATTTT.

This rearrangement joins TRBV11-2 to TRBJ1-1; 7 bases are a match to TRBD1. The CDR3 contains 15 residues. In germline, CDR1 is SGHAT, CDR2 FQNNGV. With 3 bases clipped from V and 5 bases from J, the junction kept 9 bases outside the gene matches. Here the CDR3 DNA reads TGTGCCAGCAGCTTCGACGACAGGGTCGGGACTGAAGCTTTCTTT. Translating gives CASSFDDRVGTEAFF.

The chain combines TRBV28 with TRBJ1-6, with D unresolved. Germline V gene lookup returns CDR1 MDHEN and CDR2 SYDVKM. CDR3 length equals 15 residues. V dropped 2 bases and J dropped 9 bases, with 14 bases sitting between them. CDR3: CASSLTAASSSPLHF. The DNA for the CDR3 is TGTGCCAGCAGTTTAACAGCGGCATCAAGTTCACCCCTCCACTTT. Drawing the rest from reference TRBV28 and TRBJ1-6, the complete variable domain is DVKVTQSSRYLVKRTGEKVFLECVQDMDHENMFWYRQDPGLGLRLIYFSYDVKMKEKGDIPEGYSVSREKKERFSLILESASTNQTSMYLCASSLTAASSSPLHFGNGTRLTVT.

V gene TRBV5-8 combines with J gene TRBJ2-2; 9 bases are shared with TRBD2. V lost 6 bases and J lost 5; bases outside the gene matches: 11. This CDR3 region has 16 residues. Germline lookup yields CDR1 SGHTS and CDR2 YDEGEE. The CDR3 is CASTSGTSRFTGELFF. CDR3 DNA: TGTGCCAGCACCTCCGGGACTAGCAGGTTTACCGGGGAGCTGTTTTTT.

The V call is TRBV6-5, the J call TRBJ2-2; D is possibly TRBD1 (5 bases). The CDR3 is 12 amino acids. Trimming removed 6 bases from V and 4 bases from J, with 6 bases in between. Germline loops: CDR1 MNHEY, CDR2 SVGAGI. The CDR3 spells CASRQGTGELFF. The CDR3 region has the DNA TGTGCCAGCAGGCAGGGCACCGGGGAGCTGTTTTTT.

The DNA for the CDR3 is TGTGCCAGCAGTTACTCGAGAAAAAAGCCACCCCTCCACTTT. Protein product: CASSYSRKKPPLHF. This chain joins TRBV6-5 and TRBJ1-6; D gene unclear. The CDR3 is 14 residues long. Germline CDR1 is MNHEY and CDR2 is SVGAGI. Trimming took off 0 bases at V and 11 bases at J, with 11 bases between the two ends.

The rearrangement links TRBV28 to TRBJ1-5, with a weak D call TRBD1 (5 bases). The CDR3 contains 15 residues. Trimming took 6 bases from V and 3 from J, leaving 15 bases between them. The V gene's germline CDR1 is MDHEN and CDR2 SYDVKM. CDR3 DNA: TGTGCCAGCAGCAAGACAGTTCCCGACAATCAGCCCCAGCATTTT. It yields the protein CASSKTVPDNQPQHF. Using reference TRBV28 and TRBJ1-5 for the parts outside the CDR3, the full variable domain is DVKVTQSSRYLVKRTGEKVFLECVQDMDHENMFWYRQDPGLGLRLIYFSYDVKMKEKGDIPEGYSVSREKKERFSLILESASTNQTSMYLCASSKTVPDNQPQHFGDGTRLSIL.

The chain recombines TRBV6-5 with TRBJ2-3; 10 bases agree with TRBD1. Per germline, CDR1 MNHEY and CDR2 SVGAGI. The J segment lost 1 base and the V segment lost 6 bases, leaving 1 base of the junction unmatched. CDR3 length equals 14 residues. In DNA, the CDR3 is TGTGCCAGCAGAGGACAGGGGGGCACAGATACGCAGTATTTT. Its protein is CASRGQGGTDTQYF.

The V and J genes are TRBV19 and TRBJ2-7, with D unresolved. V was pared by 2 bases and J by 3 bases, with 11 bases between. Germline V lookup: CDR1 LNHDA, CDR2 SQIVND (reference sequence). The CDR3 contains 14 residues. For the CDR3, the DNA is TGTGCCAGTAGTATAACCCAGGCCCACTACGAGCAGTACTTC. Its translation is CASSITQAHYEQYF.

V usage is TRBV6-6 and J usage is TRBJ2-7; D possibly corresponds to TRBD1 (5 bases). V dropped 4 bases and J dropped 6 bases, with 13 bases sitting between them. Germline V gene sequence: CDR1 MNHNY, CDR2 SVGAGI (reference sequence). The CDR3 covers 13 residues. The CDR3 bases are TGTGCCAGCAGTTTCTTACAGGTATCCGAGCAGTACTTC. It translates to CASSFLQVSEQYF.